Shown below are 12 T cell receptor beta chains from a single sample sequenced in a study of response to subunit inactivated influenza vaccine. TCRdb passed the RT-PCR reads through MiXCR, listing each CDR3 protein once. The sample records hundreds of thousands of distinct CDR3 sequences, roughly 18% being singletons. Sequencing was performed on PBMCs from blood, taken 4 to 6 days after vaccination. These receptors were taken from a man aged 50-60 years who received an inactivated influenza vaccine.

This chain uses TRBV24-1 with TRBJ2-4, with 9 bases matching TRBD1. Germline V lookup: CDR1 KGHDR, CDR2 SFDVKD. The CDR3 is 15 amino acids. V was pared by 4 bases and J by 6 bases, with 6 bases of the junction left unmatched. The CDR3 here is CATSETGTGINIQYF. CDR3 bases: TGTGCCACCAGTGAAACCGGGACAGGGATAAACATTCAGTACTTC.

This clonotype has a count of ten or more. The rearrangement uses TRBV28 and TRBJ1-3; no clear D. Trimming took 4 bases from V and 4 from J, leaving 5 bases between them. Germline loops: CDR1 MDHEN, CDR2 SYDVKM. This CDR3 is built from 12 residues. The CDR3 here is CASSSQGNTIYF. The CDR3 coding sequence is TGTGCCAGCAGTTCACAGGGAAACACCATATATTTT.

This clonotype appeared a few times. CDR3 protein: CASSSAVAGGFGQYF. The CDR3 DNA follows: TGTGCCAGCAGCAGCGCCGTAGCGGGAGGCTTCGGGCAGTACTTC. V and J are TRBV7-2 and TRBJ2-7, with TRBD2 matching over 10 bases. The trim removed 5 bases at V and 9 bases at J, leaving 13 bases unmatched. The CDR3 is made up of 15 amino acids. Germline assignment: CDR1 SGHTA and CDR2 FQGNSA.

A few counts support this clonotype. The rearrangement links TRBV19 to TRBJ2-3; the match to TRBD2 covers 7 bases. Germline CDR1 LNHDA, CDR2 SQIVND (reference sequence). Trimming took 3 bases from V and 3 from J; bases not matched to a gene: 6. The CDR3 totals 15 residues. DNA for the CDR3: TGTGCCAGTAGTATCGAGGGAGGGCGGACAGATACGCAGTATTTT. Amino acid sequence: CASSIEGGRTDTQYF.

Only a few counts were recorded for this clonotype. The chain employs TRBV12-3 or TRBV12-4 and TRBJ2-3; 8 bases map to TRBD2. The CDR3 has 15 residues. With V trimmed by 3 bases and J by 7 bases, 9 bases remained unmatched. DNA for the CDR3: TGTGCCAGCAGTTTTGCAGCGGGAGTTCATCATACGCAGTATTTT. As protein: CASSFAAGVHHTQYF.

The chain's CDR3 is CSATEGTGEVNEQFF. CDR3 DNA: TGCAGTGCTACTGAGGGGACAGGGGAGGTAAATGAGCAGTTCTTC. The rearrangement uses TRBV20-1 and TRBJ2-1; 10 nucleotides match TRBD1. V lost 4 bases and J lost 7; bases outside the gene matches: 10. The V gene's germline CDR1 is DFQATT and CDR2 SNEGSKA (reference sequence). The CDR3 has 15 amino acids.

V and J are TRBV4-2 and TRBJ1-2; a possible D gene is TRBD1 (5 bases). There are 16 residues in the CDR3. Trimming took 0 bases from V and 3 from J, leaving 14 bases between them. Per the germline V gene, CDR1 is LGHNA and CDR2 is YNFKEQ. The CDR3 coding sequence is TGTGCCAGCAGCCAAGAAGGGGAAGCAGGATACTATGGCTACACCTTC. Translating gives CASSQEGEAGYYGYTF.

The chain links TRBV5-1 to TRBJ2-5; TRBD2 matches 9 bases. V lost 2 bases and J lost 1; bases outside the gene matches: 3. In germline, CDR1 is SGHRS, CDR2 YFSETQ. The CDR3 covers 15 residues. CDR3 nucleotides: TGCGCCAGCAGCTTCTTGACTAGCGGCCAAGAGACCCAGTACTTC. It is translated as CASSFLTSGQETQYF.

The rearrangement joins TRBV6-5 to TRBJ2-5; 8 bases line up with TRBD1. The J segment lost 5 bases and the V segment lost 2 bases, leaving 4 bases of the junction unmatched. This CDR3 has 14 residues. Germline V gene lookup returns CDR1 MNHEY and CDR2 SVGAGI. The CDR3 loop is CASSYAGGWETQYF. The DNA for the CDR3 is TGTGCCAGCAGTTACGCAGGGGGCTGGGAGACCCAGTACTTC.

This rearrangement joins TRBV6-2 or TRBV6-3 to TRBJ2-6, with D possibly TRBD1 on 6 matching bases. The ends were cut back, 4 bases at V and 0 bases at J, with 19 bases in the middle. The germline CDR1 and CDR2 sequences are MNHEY and SVGEGT. The CDR3 runs 19 residues. The CDR3 reads CASSSSTLDSNSGANVLTF. DNA of the CDR3: TGTGCCAGCAGTTCATCGACCCTGGACAGTAACTCTGGGGCCAACGTCCTGACTTTC.

CDR3 DNA sequence: TGTGCCAGCCACCCCGCTAACTATGGCTACACCTTC. It encodes CASHPANYGYTF. This sequence joins TRBV6-1 and TRBJ1-2, with D unclear. The V gene's germline CDR1 is MNHNS and CDR2 SASEGT. Trimming cost V 8 bases and J 0 bases, with 7 bases left between them. The CDR3 is made up of 12 amino acids.

This chain links TRBV20-1 with TRBJ2-1; D is unresolved. Trimming took off 0 bases at V and 8 bases at J, with 8 bases between the two ends. Germline V gives CDR1 DFQATT, CDR2 SNEGSKA (reference sequence). The CDR3 runs to 12 residues. The chain's CDR3 is CSARDAVHEQFF. For the CDR3, the DNA is TGCAGTGCTAGAGACGCGGTACATGAGCAGTTCTTC.